The source of this T cell receptor beta chain is a study of T cell repertoires in cytomegalovirus infection. About the study: Public TCR beta signatures indicated both CMV infection and matching HLA type. The study's findings and limits: The ex vivo response was dominated by HLA-C-restricted CMV-specific TCR beta clonotypes.

On this clonotype itself: Its specificity is unknown.

In TCRdb, the reads were re-called with MiXCR into one record per CDR3 protein. The profile shows roughly 730,000 distinct CDR3 sequences, around a third of them singletons. The CDR3 loop spans 12 amino acids. From germline, CDR1 is ENHRY and CDR2 SYGVKD. Trimming cost V 2 bases and J 4 bases, with 6 bases left between them. This sample comprised cultured PBMCs, obtained from culture after CMV antigen stimulation. The sequence derives from a human donor in good health (CMV status not recorded). Some clones in this sample may be carry-over from other donors' samples. The chain recombines TRBV10-3 with TRBJ2-7; D is possibly TRBD1 (5 bases). CDR3: CAISEGAYEQYF. The CDR3 nucleotides read TGTGCCATCAGTGAGGGGGCGTACGAGCAGTACTTC.